This T cell receptor (beta chain) was obtained from a study of T cell responses to AZD1222 COVID-19 vaccine. Overall study findings and caveats: Donors were chiefly white British, with a greater number of females, and clonal diversity was perhaps underestimated. Repertoire collection took place solely once the T cell response had peaked. Vaccine-related CD4 TCRs covered spike, predominating at 160-218 and 743-854.

The CDR3 consists of 15 residues. Germline values: CDR1 ENHRY, CDR2 SYGVKD. V was clipped by 3 bases and J by 5 bases; unmatched bases: 7. This clone was counted a few times. Its antigen is not known. Clones were sequenced by immunoSEQ multiplex PCR, and TCRdb holds only the in-frame ones, with some missing. The data show approximately 110,000 clones, more than 75% seen once. J is TRBJ2-7 and V is TRBV10-3, with 10 bases aligning to TRBD2. This clonotype originated in an adult in good health. The sample was peripheral blood, taken on day 0 of AZD1222 vaccination. The CDR3 protein is CAISDPSGSINEQYF. The CDR3 DNA reads TGTGCCATCAGTGACCCTAGCGGGAGTATCAACGAGCAGTACTTC.